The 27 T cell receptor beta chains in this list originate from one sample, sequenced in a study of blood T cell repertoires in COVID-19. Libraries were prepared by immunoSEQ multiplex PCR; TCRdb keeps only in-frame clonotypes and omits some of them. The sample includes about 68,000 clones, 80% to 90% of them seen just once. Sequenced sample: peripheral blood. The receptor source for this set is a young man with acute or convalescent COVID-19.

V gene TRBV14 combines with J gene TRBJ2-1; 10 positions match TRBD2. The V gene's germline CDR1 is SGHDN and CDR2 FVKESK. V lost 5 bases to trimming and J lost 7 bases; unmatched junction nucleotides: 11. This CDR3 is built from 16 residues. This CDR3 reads CASSDNSGRSANEQFF. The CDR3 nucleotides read TGTGCCAGCAGCGATAATAGCGGGAGGTCGGCGAATGAGCAGTTCTTC.

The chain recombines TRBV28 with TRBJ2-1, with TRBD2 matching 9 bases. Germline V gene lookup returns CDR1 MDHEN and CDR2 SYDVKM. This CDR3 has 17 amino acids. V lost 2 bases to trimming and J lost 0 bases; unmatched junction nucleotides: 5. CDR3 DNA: TGTGCCAGCAGTTTAAGAGGCGGGAGGGCCTCCTACAATGAGCAGTTCTTC. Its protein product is CASSLRGGRASYNEQFF.

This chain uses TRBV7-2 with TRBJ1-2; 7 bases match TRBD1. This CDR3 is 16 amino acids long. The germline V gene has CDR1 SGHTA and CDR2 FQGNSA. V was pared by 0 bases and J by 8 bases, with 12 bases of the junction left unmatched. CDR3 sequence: CASSLAVLGQGGGYTF. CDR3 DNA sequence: TGTGCCAGCAGCTTAGCCGTTTTGGGGCAGGGGGGAGGCTACACCTTC.

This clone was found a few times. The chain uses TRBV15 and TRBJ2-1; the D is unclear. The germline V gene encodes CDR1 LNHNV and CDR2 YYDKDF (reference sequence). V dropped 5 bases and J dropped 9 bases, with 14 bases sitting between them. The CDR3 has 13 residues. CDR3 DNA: TGTGCCACCAGCTCCAGAGTGGCGGCTGAGCAGTTCTTC. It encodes CATSSRVAAEQFF.

The CDR3, as DNA: TGTGCCAGCCTCGACAGTACTAATGAAAAACTGTTTTTT. Translating gives CASLDSTNEKLFF. The chain combines TRBV7-9 with TRBJ1-4, with D perhaps TRBD1 (5 bases). Germline V gene data show CDR1 as SEHNR and CDR2 as FQNEAQ (reference sequence). V was shortened by 8 bases and J by 2 bases, with 9 bases between the two germline ends. This CDR3 contains 13 residues.

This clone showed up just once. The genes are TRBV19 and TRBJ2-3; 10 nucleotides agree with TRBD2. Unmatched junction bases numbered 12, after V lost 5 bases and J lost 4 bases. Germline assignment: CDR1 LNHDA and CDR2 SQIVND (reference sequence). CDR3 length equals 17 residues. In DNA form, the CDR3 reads TGTGCCAGTAGTGCTGGGGGACTAGCGAAGGGGGCAGATACGCAGTATTTT. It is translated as CASSAGGLAKGADTQYF.

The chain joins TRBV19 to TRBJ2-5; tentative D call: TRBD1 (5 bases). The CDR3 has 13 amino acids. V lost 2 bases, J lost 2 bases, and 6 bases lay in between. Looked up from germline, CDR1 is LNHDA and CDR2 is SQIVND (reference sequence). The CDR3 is CASSITGQETQYF. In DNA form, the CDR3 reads TGTGCCAGTAGTATAACAGGACAAGAGACCCAGTACTTC.

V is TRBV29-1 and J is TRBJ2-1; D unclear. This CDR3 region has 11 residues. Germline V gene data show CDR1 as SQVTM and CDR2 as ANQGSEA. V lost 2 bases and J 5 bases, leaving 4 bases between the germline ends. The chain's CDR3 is CSVEPNNEQFF. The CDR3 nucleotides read TGCAGCGTTGAACCCAACAATGAGCAGTTCTTC.

CDR3 in DNA: TGCAGCGTTTCCCGGGACACTGAAGCTTTCTTT. Protein sequence: CSVSRDTEAFF. The chain recombines TRBV29-1 with TRBJ1-1; D gene uncertain. V was trimmed by 5 bases and J by 3 bases, leaving 7 bases between them. The CDR3 sequence is 11 residues long. CDR1 and CDR2 from the germline V gene are SQVTM and ANQGSEA.

CDR3 DNA: TGTGCCAGCAGTCTTTCCGGGACAGGGAATGGCTACACCTTC. Its protein is CASSLSGTGNGYTF. J is TRBJ1-2 and V is TRBV6-4, with 9 bases fitting TRBD1. Germline V gives CDR1 MRHNA, CDR2 SNTAGT. J was trimmed by 6 bases and V by 5 bases; bases with no gene match: 7. CDR3 length: 14 amino acids.

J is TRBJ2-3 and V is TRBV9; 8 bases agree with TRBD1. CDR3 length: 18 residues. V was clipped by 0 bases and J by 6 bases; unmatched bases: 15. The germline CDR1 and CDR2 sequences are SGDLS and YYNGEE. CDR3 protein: CASSVEAGTGAQRDTQYF. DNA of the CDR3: TGTGCCAGCAGCGTAGAGGCTGGGACAGGTGCCCAGAGGGATACGCAGTATTTT.

The CDR3 DNA sequence: TGCGCCAGCAGCTTGGAGGGGCGGCGCCTAGAGACCCAGTACTTC. This sequence encodes CASSLEGRRLETQYF. The V and J genes are TRBV5-1 and TRBJ2-5, with TRBD1 as a possible D gene (5 bases). Germline V lookup: CDR1 SGHRS, CDR2 YFSETQ. The CDR3 sequence is 15 residues long. The ends were cut back, 0 bases at V and 4 bases at J, with 13 bases in the middle. Full variable domain (rest looked up from reference TRBV5-1 and TRBJ2-5): KAGVTQTPRYLIKTRGQQVTLSCSPISGHRSVSWYQQTPGQGLQFLFEYFSETQRNKGNFPGRFSGRQFSNSRSEMNVSTLELGDSALYLCASSLEGRRLETQYFGPGTRLLVL.

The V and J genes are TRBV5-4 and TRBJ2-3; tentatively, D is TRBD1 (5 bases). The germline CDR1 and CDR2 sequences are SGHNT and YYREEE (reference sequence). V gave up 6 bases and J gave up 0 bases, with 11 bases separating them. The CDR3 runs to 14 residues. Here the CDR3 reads CASNQDISTDTQYF. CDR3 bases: TGTGCCAGCAACCAGGACATAAGCACAGATACGCAGTATTTT.

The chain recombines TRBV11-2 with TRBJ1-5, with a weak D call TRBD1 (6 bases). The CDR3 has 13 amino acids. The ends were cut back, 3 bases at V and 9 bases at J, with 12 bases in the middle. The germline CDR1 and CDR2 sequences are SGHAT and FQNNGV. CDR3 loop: CASSLGASGPQHF. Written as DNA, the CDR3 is TGTGCCAGCAGCTTGGGGGCCTCTGGGCCCCAGCATTTT.

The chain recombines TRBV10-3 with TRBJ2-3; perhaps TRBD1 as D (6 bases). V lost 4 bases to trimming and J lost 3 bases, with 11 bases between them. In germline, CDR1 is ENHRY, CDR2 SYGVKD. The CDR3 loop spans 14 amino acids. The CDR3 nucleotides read TGTGCCATCAGTGTAAGGGGGTCGACAGATACGCAGTATTTT. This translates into CAISVRGSTDTQYF.

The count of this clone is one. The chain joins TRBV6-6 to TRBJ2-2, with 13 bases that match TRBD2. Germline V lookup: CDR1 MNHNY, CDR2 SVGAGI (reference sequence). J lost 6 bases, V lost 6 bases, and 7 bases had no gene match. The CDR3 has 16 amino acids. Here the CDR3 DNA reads TGTGCCAGCAGCTCGGCGGGACTAGCGGGACCCGGGGAGCTGTTTTTT. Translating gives CASSSAGLAGPGELFF.

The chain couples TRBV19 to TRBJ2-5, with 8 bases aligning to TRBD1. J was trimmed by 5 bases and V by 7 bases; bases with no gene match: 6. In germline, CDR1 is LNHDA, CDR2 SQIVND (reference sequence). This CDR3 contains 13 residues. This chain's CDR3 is CASNDRGRETQYF. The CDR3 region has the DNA TGTGCCAGTAACGACAGGGGTCGGGAGACCCAGTACTTC.

Written as DNA, the CDR3 is TGTGCCAGTAGTCGGGACTTCCAAGAGACCCAGTACTTC. Encoded protein: CASSRDFQETQYF. This chain uses TRBV19 with TRBJ2-5, with D tentatively TRBD2 (6 bases). Trimming took off 5 bases at V and 1 base at J, with 8 bases between the two ends. Germline V CDR1 and CDR2: LNHDA, SQIVND (reference sequence). The CDR3 is 13 residues long.

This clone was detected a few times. DNA of the CDR3: TGCGCCAGCAGCTTGCGTCAGGGGAGCTTCCACGAGCAGTACTTC. Translated, it gives CASSLRQGSFHEQYF. The gene calls are TRBV5-1 and TRBJ2-7; D perhaps matches TRBD1 (6 bases). There are 15 residues in the CDR3. The V and J ends lost 1 base and 5 bases respectively, with 16 bases between them. In germline, CDR1 is SGHRS, CDR2 YFSETQ.

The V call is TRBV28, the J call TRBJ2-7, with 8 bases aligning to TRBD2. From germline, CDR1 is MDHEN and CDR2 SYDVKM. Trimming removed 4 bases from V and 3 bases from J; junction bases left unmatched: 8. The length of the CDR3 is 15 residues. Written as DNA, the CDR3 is TGTGCCAGCAGTTCCTTAGCGGGGAAAAACTACGAGCAGTACTTC. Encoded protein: CASSSLAGKNYEQYF.

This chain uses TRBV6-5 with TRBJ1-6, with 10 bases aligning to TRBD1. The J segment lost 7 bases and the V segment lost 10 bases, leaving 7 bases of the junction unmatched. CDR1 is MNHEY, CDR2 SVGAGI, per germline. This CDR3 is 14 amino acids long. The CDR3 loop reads CATKLTGGNSPLHF. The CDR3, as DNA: TGTGCCACCAAACTGACAGGGGGCAATTCACCCCTCCACTTT.

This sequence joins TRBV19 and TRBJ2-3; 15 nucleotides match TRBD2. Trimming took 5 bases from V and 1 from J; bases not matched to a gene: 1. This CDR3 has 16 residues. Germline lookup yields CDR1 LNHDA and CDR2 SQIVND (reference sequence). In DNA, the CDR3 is TGTGCCAGTAGTCGGACTAGCGGGAGGGGCACAGATACGCAGTATTTT. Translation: CASSRTSGRGTDTQYF.

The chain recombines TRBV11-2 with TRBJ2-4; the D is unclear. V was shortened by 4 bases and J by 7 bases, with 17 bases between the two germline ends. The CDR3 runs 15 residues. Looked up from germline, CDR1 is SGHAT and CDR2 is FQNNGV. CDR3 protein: CASSSDASTGNIQYF. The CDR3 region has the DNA TGTGCCAGCAGCTCAGATGCGTCGACTGGGAACATTCAGTACTTC.

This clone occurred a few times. The CDR3 sequence is CASSLSPGLAGAEQFF. The CDR3 coding sequence is TGCGCCAGCAGCCTATCACCGGGACTAGCGGGAGCTGAGCAGTTCTTC. V and J are TRBV4-1 and TRBJ2-1; 14 bases are a match to TRBD2. V lost 4 bases and J lost 9; bases outside the gene matches: 8. Germline-derived CDR1 and CDR2 are MGHRA and YSYEKL. The CDR3 is 16 residues long.

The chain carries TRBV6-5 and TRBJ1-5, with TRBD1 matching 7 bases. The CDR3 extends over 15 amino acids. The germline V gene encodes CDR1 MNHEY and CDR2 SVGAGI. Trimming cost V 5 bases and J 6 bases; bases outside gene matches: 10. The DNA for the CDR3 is TGTGCCAGCAGTCCTGCAGGGGGACTTGGTCAGCCCCAGCATTTT. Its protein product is CASSPAGGLGQPQHF.

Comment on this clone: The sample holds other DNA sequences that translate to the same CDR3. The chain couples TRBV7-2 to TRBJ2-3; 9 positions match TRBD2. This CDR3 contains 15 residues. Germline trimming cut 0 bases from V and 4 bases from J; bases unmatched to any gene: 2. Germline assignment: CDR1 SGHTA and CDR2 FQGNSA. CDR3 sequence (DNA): TGTGCCAGCAGCTTAGCTAGCGGGAGAGCAGATACGCAGTATTTT. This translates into CASSLASGRADTQYF.

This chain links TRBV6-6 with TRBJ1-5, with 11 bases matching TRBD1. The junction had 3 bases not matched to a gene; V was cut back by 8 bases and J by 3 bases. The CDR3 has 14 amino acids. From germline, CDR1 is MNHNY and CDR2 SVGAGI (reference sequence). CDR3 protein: CASGQGALNQPQHF. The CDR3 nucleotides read TGTGCCAGCGGACAGGGGGCCCTCAATCAGCCCCAGCATTTT.